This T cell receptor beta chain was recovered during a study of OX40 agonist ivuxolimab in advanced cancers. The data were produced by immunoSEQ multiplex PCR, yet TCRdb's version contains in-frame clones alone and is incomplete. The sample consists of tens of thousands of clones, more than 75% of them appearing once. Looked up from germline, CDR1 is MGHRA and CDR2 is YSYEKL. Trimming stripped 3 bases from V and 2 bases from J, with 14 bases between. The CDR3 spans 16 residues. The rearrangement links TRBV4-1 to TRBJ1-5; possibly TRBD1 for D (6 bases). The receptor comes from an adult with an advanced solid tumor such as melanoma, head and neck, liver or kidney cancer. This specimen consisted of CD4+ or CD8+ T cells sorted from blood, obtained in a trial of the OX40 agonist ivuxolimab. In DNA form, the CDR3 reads TGCGCCAGCAGCCAGAGGGGGGGATTTGGCAATCAGCCCCAGCATTTT. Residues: CASSQRGGFGNQPQHF.